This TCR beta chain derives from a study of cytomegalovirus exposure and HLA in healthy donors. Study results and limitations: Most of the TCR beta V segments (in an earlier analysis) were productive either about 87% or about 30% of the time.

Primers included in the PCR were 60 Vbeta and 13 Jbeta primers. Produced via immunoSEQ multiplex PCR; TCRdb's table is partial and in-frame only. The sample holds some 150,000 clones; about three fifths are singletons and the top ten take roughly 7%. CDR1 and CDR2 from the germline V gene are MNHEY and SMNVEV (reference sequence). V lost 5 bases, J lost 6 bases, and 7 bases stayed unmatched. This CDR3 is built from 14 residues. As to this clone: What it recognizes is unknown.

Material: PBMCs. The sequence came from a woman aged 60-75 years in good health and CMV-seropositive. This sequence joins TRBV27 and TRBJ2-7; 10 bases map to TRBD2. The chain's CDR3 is CASSQGLAFVEQYF. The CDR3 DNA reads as TGTGCCAGCAGTCAGGGACTAGCGTTCGTCGAGCAGTACTTC.